This TCR beta chain is drawn from a study of T-cell reconstitution after alpha-beta-depleted transplantation in children. Study-level results: Diversity of TCRbeta at day 60 was high in some patients, arising from surviving recipient T cells and thymic progenitors. About two months after transplant, alpha-beta T cells reportedly came from several hundred expanded graft clones. It was newly produced T cells that mostly accounted for T-cell counts and diversity one year after transplant.

Regarding this clonotype: The antigen is unknown.

Library preparation (for TCRbeta) was performed with unique molecular identifiers. TCRdb used MiXCR to reprocess the PCR reads, holding one entry per CDR3 protein. This table has about 830,000 distinct CDR3 sequences, about 15% appearing once. The CDR3 contains 15 residues. The germline gives CDR1 MNHEY, CDR2 SMNVEV (reference sequence). J gave up 5 bases and V 3 bases, and 4 bases lay outside the gene matches. J is TRBJ2-7 and V is TRBV27, with 13 nucleotides matching TRBD2. This TCR derives from a male patient aged 5 to 17 who had a stem cell transplant for acute lymphoblastic leukemia, so the T cells may come from the graft donor. The sample consisted of PBMCs, mostly from graft donor cells, taken 360 days after TCRalphabeta/CD19-depleted stem cell transplant. The CDR3 DNA sequence: TGTGCCAGCAGTTTCCGGACTAGCGGGAGCCACGAGCAGTACTTC. This sequence encodes CASSFRTSGSHEQYF.